The 15 T cell receptor beta chains in this list originate from one sample, sequenced in a study of T cell repertoires in cytomegalovirus infection. TCRdb fed the reads into MiXCR, producing one record per CDR3 protein. The sample records 60,000 to 75,000 distinct CDR3 sequences, about 30% being singletons. Their recognized antigens are unknown. The sample in question was CD8+ T cells from cultured PBMCs, obtained from culture after CMV antigen stimulation. The receptors derive from a human donor in good health (CMV status not recorded). Some clones in this sample may be carry-over from other donors' samples.

This clonotype was seen many times. The chain couples TRBV7-9 to TRBJ2-7; no clear D. The CDR3 covers 12 residues. The V gene lost 5 bases and the J gene lost 2 bases, with 7 bases spanning the gap. The germline gives CDR1 SEHNR, CDR2 FQNEAQ (reference sequence). The DNA for the CDR3 is TGTGCCAGCAGCCCCGGCCCCTACGAGCAGTACTTC. It is translated as CASSPGPYEQYF.

The genes are TRBV4-3 and TRBJ2-3; 7 nucleotides align to TRBD2. The junction had 7 bases not matched to a gene; V was cut back by 0 bases and J by 4 bases. The germline V gene encodes CDR1 LGHNA and CDR2 YSLEER. This CDR3 is 16 amino acids long. The CDR3 bases are TGCGCCAGCAGCCAAGATTGGGGAGGGGTGCCAGATACGCAGTATTTT. This sequence encodes CASSQDWGGVPDTQYF.

The chain joins TRBV3-1 to TRBJ2-7, with D maybe TRBD1 (6 bases). Germline loops: CDR1 LGHDT, CDR2 YNNKEL (reference sequence). The CDR3 totals 16 residues. Trimming took 4 bases from V and 3 from J, leaving 19 bases between them. CDR3 sequence reads: CASSLGSSGGVYEQYF. The CDR3 DNA sequence: TGTGCCAGCAGCCTCGGGTCTTCTGGGGGCGTCTACGAGCAGTACTTC.

CDR3 DNA: TGCGCCAGCAACCCTGATCCACCTGCGGGGACTGAAGCTTTCTTT. Its translation: CASNPDPPAGTEAFF. The rearrangement joins TRBV4-1 to TRBJ1-1, with no clear D. This CDR3 has 15 amino acids. V dropped 7 bases and J dropped 5 bases, with 20 bases sitting between them. Germline CDR1 is MGHRA and CDR2 is YSYEKL.

The chain links TRBV3-1 to TRBJ2-7; D is perhaps TRBD2 (5 bases). The V and J ends lost 1 base and 7 bases respectively, with 11 bases between them. Germline values: CDR1 LGHDT, CDR2 YNNKEL (reference sequence). CDR3 length: 13 residues. The chain's CDR3 is CASSQGYPGEQYF. DNA of the CDR3: TGTGCCAGCAGCCAAGGGTATCCGGGGGAGCAGTACTTC.

This chain connects TRBV11-3 to TRBJ2-3, with 14 bases identical to TRBD2. CDR1 SGHNT and CDR2 YENEEA come from the germline V gene. The trim removed 5 bases at V and 4 bases at J, leaving 2 bases unmatched. This CDR3 region has 15 residues. CDR3 residues: CASSRLAGGADTQYF. The CDR3 DNA reads TGTGCCAGCAGCCGACTAGCGGGAGGGGCAGATACGCAGTATTTT. The full variable domain, rest sourced from reference TRBV11-3 and TRBJ2-3, is EAGVVQSPRYKIIEKKQPVAFWCNPISGHNTLYWYLQNLGQGPELLIRYENEEAVDDSQLPKDRFSAERLKGVDSTLKIQPAELGDSAVYLCASSRLAGGADTQYFGPGTRLTVL.

Comments on this clonotype: This clone may be a read error of a much larger clone one base away. The rearrangement links TRBV7-9 to TRBJ1-5; TRBD1 might be the D (6 bases). This CDR3 comprises 16 residues. CDR1 and CDR2 (germline): SEHNR, FQNEAQ (reference sequence). DNA for the CDR3: TGTGTCAGCAGCTTGGGACACGGCGGGAGCAATCAGCCCCAGCATTTT. It specifies CVSSLGHGGSNQPQHF.

The CDR3 bases are TGTGCCAGCAGCCAAGAGGGGGGGGACTATGGCTACACCTTC. Protein product: CASSQEGGDYGYTF. This chain connects TRBV4-2 to TRBJ1-2, with D possibly TRBD1 on 5 matching bases. This CDR3 contains 14 residues. The V end was cut by 0 bases, the J end by 3 bases, with 8 bases between. CDR1 and CDR2 (germline): LGHNA, YNFKEQ.

This clonotype has ten or more counts. This chain's CDR3 is CASSLWGTGTDTQYF. CDR3 nucleotides: TGTGCCAGCAGCTTATGGGGGACCGGCACAGATACGCAGTATTTT. The chain employs TRBV7-6 and TRBJ2-3, with D perhaps matching TRBD1 or TRBD2 (5 bases each). Germline V CDR1 and CDR2: SGHVS, FNYEAQ. CDR3 length equals 15 residues. The germline V and J ends were trimmed by 2 bases and 1 base, with 10 bases remaining between them.

The V and J genes are TRBV7-9 and TRBJ1-6; the D is unclear. Trimming pared 4 bases from V and 6 bases from J, leaving 4 bases between. The length of the CDR3 is 12 residues. CDR1 SEHNR and CDR2 FQNEAQ come from the germline V gene (reference sequence). DNA of the CDR3: TGTGCCAGCAGCTCCGCTAATTCACCCCTCCACTTT. Translating gives CASSSANSPLHF.

This clonotype was counted only a few times. This chain uses TRBV2 with TRBJ1-2; 11 bases match TRBD1. Germline V lookup: CDR1 SNHLY, CDR2 FYNNEI. The V gene end was trimmed by 8 bases and the J gene end by 3 bases; junction bases not matched to a gene: 5. The CDR3 extends over 14 amino acids. CDR3 sequence (DNA): TGTGCCAGCGCCTGGGGACAGGGGGACTATGGCTACACCTTC. Translating gives CASAWGQGDYGYTF.

This clonotype appeared a few times. The chain is built from TRBV5-6 and TRBJ2-7, with 7 positions matching TRBD1. The V gene's germline CDR1 is SGHDT and CDR2 YYEEEE. Germline trimming cut 0 bases from V and 3 bases from J; bases unmatched to any gene: 3. The CDR3 spans 14 residues. DNA for the CDR3: TGTGCCAGCAGCTTGGGACAGGGTTTCTACGAGCAGTACTTC. Translating it yields CASSLGQGFYEQYF.

About this clonotype itself: A read error may be the cause here, since a much bigger clone is one base away. Written as DNA, the CDR3 is TGTGCCAACAGTTCGGGACAGGGAAGGTTGTATGAAAAACTGTTTTTT. Translating it yields CANSSGQGRLYEKLFF. The rearrangement joins TRBV6-6 to TRBJ1-4, with 9 bases fitting TRBD1. The germline gives CDR1 MNHNY, CDR2 SVGAGI (reference sequence). CDR3 length: 16 amino acids.

This clonotype was observed a few times. This chain connects TRBV19 to TRBJ1-1; D is unresolved. This CDR3 spans 16 amino acids. Germline CDR1 is LNHDA and CDR2 is SQIVND (reference sequence). Trimming left V 6 bases short and J 2 bases short, with 19 bases between. DNA of the CDR3: TGTGCCAGTAGAGGGAGGAGAAGGGCACCCAACACTGAAGCTTTCTTT. This codes for CASRGRRRAPNTEAFF. Full variable domain (remainder filled in from reference TRBV19 and TRBJ1-1): DGGITQSPKYLFRKEGQNVTLSCEQNLNHDAMYWYRQDPGQGLRLIYYSQIVNDFQKGDIAEGYSVSREKKESFPLTVTSAQKNPTAFYLCASRGRRRAPNTEAFFGQGTRLTVV.

The genes are TRBV13 and TRBJ1-2; D remains unclear. The germline CDR1 and CDR2 sequences are PRHDT and FYEKMQ (reference sequence). V lost 3 bases and J lost 0, with 14 bases in between. CDR3 size: 16 residues. CDR3 DNA sequence: TGTGCCAGCAGCTTGGGGTTGGACGGCACTAACTATGGCTACACCTTC. Translated: CASSLGLDGTNYGYTF.